This is a list of T cell receptor beta chains from one sample in a study of T-cell reconstitution after alpha-beta-depleted transplantation in children. One entry per CDR3 protein, called by TCRdb with MiXCR from the PCR reads. This sample has some 600,000 distinct CDR3 sequences; 13% occur once, and the top ten carry roughly 2.3%. The sample consisted of PBMCs, mostly from graft donor cells, taken 360 days after TCRalphabeta/CD19-depleted stem cell transplant. These receptors all stem from a male patient between 5 and 17 years old who had a stem cell transplant for acute myeloid leukemia, so the T cells may come from the graft donor. The CDR3 runs from the conserved cysteine through the conserved F or W. The order of the fields is CDR3 protein, CDR3 DNA, clone size, CDR3 length, D gene, V gene, J gene. D genes are given only for firm matches. Only part of the rows carry a size: once, few, many, or a class if the clone is expanded.

CASSLRTGVIAKYEQYF	TGTGCCAGCAGTCTACGGACAGGGGTAATCGCGAAGTACGAGCAGTACTTC	few	17	TRBD1	TRBV12-3/TRBV12-4	TRBJ2-7
CASSLTGKMTEAFF	TGTGCCAGCAGTTTAACAGGAAAGATGACTGAAGCTTTCTTT	once	14	NA	TRBV12-3/TRBV12-4	TRBJ1-1
CSVRRLAGDHTGELFF	TGCAGCGTTCGACGACTAGCGGGAGATCACACCGGGGAGCTGTTTTTT	few	16	TRBD2	TRBV29-1	TRBJ2-2
CASSLVVAGATNEQFF	TGCGCCAGCAGCTTGGTGGTAGCGGGAGCTACCAATGAGCAGTTCTTC	many	16	TRBD2	TRBV5-1	TRBJ2-1
CSAMTSGTTDTQYF	TGCAGCGCCATGACTAGCGGGACAACAGATACGCAGTATTTT	many	14	TRBD2	TRBV29-1	TRBJ2-3
CASSQDGLAGSQETQYF	TGCGCCAGCAGCCAAGATGGACTAGCGGGGTCTCAAGAGACCCAGTACTTC	once	17	TRBD2	TRBV4-3	TRBJ2-5
CSVTGTAMTTNEKLFF	TGCAGCGTTACCGGGACAGCGATGACAACTAATGAAAAACTGTTTTTT	NA	16	TRBD1	TRBV29-1	TRBJ1-4
CASSYRTSGNSYNEQFF	TGTGCCAGCAGCTACCGGACTAGCGGGAACTCCTACAATGAGCAGTTCTTC	NA	17	TRBD2	TRBV5-6	TRBJ2-1
CASTRTSALSSSYEQYF	TGTGCCAGCACCCGGACTAGCGCCCTAAGCTCTTCCTACGAGCAGTACTTC	NA	17	TRBD2	TRBV6-1	TRBJ2-7
CASSYSFTNQYF	TGTGCCAGCAGTTACTCCTTTACGAACCAGTACTTC	few	12	NA	TRBV6-2/TRBV6-3	TRBJ2-7
CASSWVAGDVDEQYF	TGCGCCAGCAGCTGGGTAGCGGGAGACGTCGACGAGCAGTACTTC	NA	15	TRBD2	TRBV5-1	TRBJ2-7
CASSQVRPYEQYF	TGTGCCAGCAGCCAAGTCCGGCCTTACGAGCAGTACTTC	once	13	NA	TRBV3-1	TRBJ2-7
CAWSGYLYDIETQYF	TGTGCCTGGAGTGGGTACCTATACGACATAGAGACCCAGTACTTC	few	15	NA	TRBV30	TRBJ2-5
CASSRGAIWEQYF	TGTGCCAGTAGTAGGGGGGCGATTTGGGAGCAGTACTTC	few	13	NA	TRBV19	TRBJ2-7
CSARDVGLGARQGEFF	NA	NA	16	NA	TRBV20-1	TRBJ2-1
CSARESYGYTF	TGCAGTGCTCGGGAGAGTTATGGCTACACCTTC	NA	11	NA	TRBV20-1	TRBJ1-2
CASSSGWAGYEQYF	TGTGCCAGCAGCTCGGGATGGGCGGGGTACGAGCAGTACTTC	NA	14	NA	TRBV12-3/TRBV12-4	TRBJ2-7
CASSEYDGTATDTQYF	TGTGCCAGCAGTGAATACGACGGGACGGCCACAGATACGCAGTATTTT	NA	16	NA	TRBV2	TRBJ2-3
CASSVEGAISSYNEQFF	TGTGCCAGCAGCGTAGAGGGTGCTATCAGCTCCTACAATGAGCAGTTCTTC	NA	17	NA	TRBV9	TRBJ2-1
CASSFPTGAQETQYF	TGTGCCAGCAGTTTCCCAACCGGGGCCCAAGAGACCCAGTACTTC	few	15	NA	TRBV28	TRBJ2-5
CSAPDTSGPSYEQYF	TGCAGTGCGCCGGATACTAGCGGTCCCTCCTACGAGCAGTACTTC	few	15	TRBD2	TRBV20-1	TRBJ2-7
CASSSTVPHYEQYF	TGTGCCAGCAGCTCGACAGTCCCCCACTACGAGCAGTACTTC	NA	14	NA	TRBV7-2	TRBJ2-7
CASSYSRLALADTQYF	TGTGCCAGCAGTTACTCTCGGCTAGCCCTGGCAGATACGCAGTATTTT	many	16	NA	TRBV6-5	TRBJ2-3
CASSHTGARFF	TGTGCCAGCAGCCATACAGGGGCTAGGTTCTTC	many	11	TRBD1	TRBV7-8	TRBJ2-1
CSELSSDQETQYF	TGCAGTGAGTTGTCTAGCGACCAAGAGACCCAGTACTTC	many	13	NA	TRBV20-1	TRBJ2-5
CASSLEGGTAFTGELFF	TGTGCCAGCAGCTTAGAGGGGGGGACAGCCTTCACCGGGGAGCTGTTTTTT	few	17	NA	TRBV7-6	TRBJ2-2
CASSQTTGHNEQFF	TGTGCCAGCAGCCAAACGACAGGCCACAATGAGCAGTTCTTC	many	14	NA	TRBV3-1	TRBJ2-1
CATSARTGGPEKLFF	TGTGCCACCAGCGCAAGGACAGGTGGTCCTGAAAAACTGTTTTTT	NA	15	TRBD1	TRBV15	TRBJ1-4
CSVVHRTSGSNTGELFF	TGCAGCGTTGTTCATCGGACTAGCGGCTCGAACACCGGGGAGCTGTTTTTT	few	17	TRBD2	TRBV29-1	TRBJ2-2
CASVKGRNTGELFF	TGTGCCAGTGTCAAGGGACGGAACACCGGGGAGCTGTTTTTT	NA	14	NA	TRBV28	TRBJ2-2
CASSFSDRDSYEQYF	TGTGCCAGCAGTTTTTCGGACAGGGACTCCTACGAGCAGTACTTC	few	15	TRBD1	TRBV12-3/TRBV12-4	TRBJ2-7
CASSGPGQLTGQPQHF	TGTGCCAGCAGTGGGCCGGGACAGCTAACAGGACAGCCCCAGCATTTT	NA	16	TRBD1	TRBV2	TRBJ1-5
CASSLRVEQYF	TGTGCCAGCAGTTTGAGGGTCGAGCAGTACTTC	many	11	NA	TRBV28	TRBJ2-7
CASSPGTVGSVETQYF	TGTGCCAGCTCACCCGGGACGGTTGGTAGTGTTGAGACCCAGTACTTC	many	16	NA	TRBV18	TRBJ2-5
CATSDLDRGRSCSPLHF	TGTGCCACCAGTGATCTGGACAGGGGGCGAAGTTGTTCACCCCTCCACTTT	NA	17	TRBD1	TRBV24-1	TRBJ1-6
CSALRGSANTGELFF	TGCAGTGCCCTAAGGGGGAGCGCGAACACCGGGGAGCTGTTTTTT	few	15	NA	TRBV20-1	TRBJ2-2
CASSWKGLNTEAFF	TGTGCCAGCAGCTGGAAGGGACTGAACACTGAAGCTTTCTTT	NA	14	NA	TRBV7-3	TRBJ1-1
CSVVLLYEAFF	TGCAGCGTTGTTTTGTTGTATGAAGCTTTCTTT	few	11	NA	TRBV29-1	TRBJ1-1
CASSLGTGTTSTDTQYF	TGTGCTAGCAGCTTAGGAACCGGGACAACAAGCACAGATACGCAGTATTTT	many	17	NA	TRBV7-7	TRBJ2-3
CASSWRRGGGSGSYEQYF	TGTGCCAGCAGCTGGCGCAGGGGCGGAGGTAGCGGGAGTTACGAGCAGTACTTC	NA	18	TRBD2	TRBV11-1	TRBJ2-7
CSVAPNIVGYEQYF	TGCAGCGTTGCTCCTAATATCGTCGGCTACGAGCAGTACTTC	NA	14	NA	TRBV29-1	TRBJ2-7
CASSVGYNEQFF	TGTGCCAGCAGCGTAGGCTACAATGAGCAGTTCTTC	many	12	NA	TRBV9	TRBJ2-1
CSASGRGNGYTF	TGCAGTGCTAGCGGTAGGGGGAATGGCTACACCTTC	few	12	NA	TRBV20-1	TRBJ1-2
CSVILAQSSYNEQFF	TGCAGCGTAATTCTAGCCCAGAGCTCCTACAATGAGCAGTTCTTC	many	15	NA	TRBV29-1	TRBJ2-1
CSARGASGRMEETQYF	TGCAGTGCTAGGGGGGCTAGCGGGAGAATGGAAGAGACCCAGTACTTC	few	16	TRBD2	TRBV20-1	TRBJ2-5
CASSVQGAYNGELFF	TGTGCCAGTAGCGTACAGGGGGCTTATAACGGGGAGCTGTTTTTT	NA	15	TRBD1	TRBV19	TRBJ2-2